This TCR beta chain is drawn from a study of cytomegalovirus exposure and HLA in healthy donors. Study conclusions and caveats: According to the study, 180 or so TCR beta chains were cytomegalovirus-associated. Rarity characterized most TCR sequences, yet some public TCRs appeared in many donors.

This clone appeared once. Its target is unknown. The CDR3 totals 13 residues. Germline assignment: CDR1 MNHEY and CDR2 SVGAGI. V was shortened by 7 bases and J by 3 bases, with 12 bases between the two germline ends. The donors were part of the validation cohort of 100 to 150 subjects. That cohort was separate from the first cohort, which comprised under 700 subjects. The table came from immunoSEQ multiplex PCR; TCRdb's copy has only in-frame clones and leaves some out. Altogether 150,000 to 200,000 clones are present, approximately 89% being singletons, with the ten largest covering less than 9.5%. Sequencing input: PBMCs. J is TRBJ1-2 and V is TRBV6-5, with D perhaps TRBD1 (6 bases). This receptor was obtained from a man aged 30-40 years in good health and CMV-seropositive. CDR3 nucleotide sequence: TGTGCCAGCAAAAACAGGGAACACTATGGCTACACCTTC. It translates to CASKNREHYGYTF.